The T cell receptor (beta chain) described here comes from a study of blood T cell repertoires in COVID-19 (dated by TCRdb to about 2020). As for the study more broadly: Collaborator samples came from the United States, Italy and Spain and covered acute and convalescent phases of COVID-19. The material from the prospective study consisted of cDNA or gDNA derived from T cells, B-cell-depleted T cells, or PBMCs. Deeply sampled blood TCRbeta repertoires from subjects exposed to, actively infected with, or recovered from COVID-19 were included in the dataset. The repertoires were released in a freely available public database meant as a resource for research on the immune response to SARS-CoV-2. Samples were obtained from the ongoing ImmuneRACE study (first 160 participants) and from 1,254 subjects provided by 6 global collaborators. Nearly every sample came with metadata listing a de-identified subject ID, COVID-19 status, age in years and sex. Where HLA class I and class II types were available, the types were taken from metadata supplied by the sample provider, not from assay-based typing.

The research as a whole found: The quantity of clinical and demographic metadata differed by source and by participant and was supplied without curation.

The CDR3 sequence holds 15 residues, the cysteine and phenylalanine included. Just the 45-base CDR3 DNA is kept, in frame starting at base 1. Taken from the germline V gene, the CDR1 and CDR2 loops are MGHRA and YSYEKL. V ends up 10 bases short and J 3 bases short, with an unmatched junction base count of 10. To note about this clone: Its target antigen remains unknown. No clone much larger than this one lies a single base away; base qualities are absent.

TCRbeta CDR3 regions were amplified from genomic DNA using the immunoSEQ Assay, a bias-controlled multiplex PCR. The authors' analysis ran thus. Nucleated cell counts per sample were estimated from amplification of reference gene primers within the assay. Sequence reads were collapsed and filtered to measure the absolute abundance of every unique TCRbeta CDR3 rearrangement. For each sample, productive Simpson clonality was calculated as the square root of Simpson's diversity index across productive rearrangements. The immuneACCESS repertoire file appears here via TCRdb, limited to in-frame rearrangements. These files lack a portion of the clones; in checked studies, under half of the deficit traces to unresolved V genes, and the cause of the others is not known. V and J calls plus clone size are reproduced from that table; the DNA served to infer D and trimming. The sample records hundreds of thousands of clones, roughly 85% of which are singletons. The ten largest clones represent 7.2% of the sample.

The collaborating institutions used their own protocols to collect whole blood in K2EDTA tubes. For TCRbeta analysis, collaborators shipped samples in one of three forms: frozen whole blood, isolated PBMCs, or DNA extracted from either of those sample types. Sequencing was carried out using peripheral blood. In this chain, TRBV4-1 is recombined with TRBJ1-4, with TRBD1 identical over 8 junction bases. This sequence originates from a human donor in a cohort sampled during active COVID-19. CDR3 loop: CATRLQGVANEKLFF. The sequenced DNA: TGCGCCACCCGTTTACAGGGGGTCGCTAATGAAAAACTGTTTTTT.